This TCR beta chain comes out of a study of T cell repertoires in cytomegalovirus infection. Across the whole study: Signatures in public TCR beta sequences pointed to both CMV infection and matching HLA type.

Germline V gene lookup returns CDR1 SGHTA and CDR2 FQGNSA. CDR3 size: 16 residues. V was trimmed by 3 bases and J by 0 bases, leaving 14 bases between them. TCRdb analysed the reads with MiXCR anew, one entry per CDR3 protein. The profile shows about 360,000 distinct CDR3 sequences, roughly 18% of them singletons. This clonotype was counted at least ten times. The antigen is unknown. Points from the study as a whole: HLA-C-restricted CMV clonotypes gave the most frequent clonotype in two of eight donors. Public TCR beta family frequency separated CMV-and-HLA carriers, including in an independent cohort.

The sequence was obtained from a human donor in good health (CMV status not recorded). Some clones in this sample may be carry-over from other donors' samples. This chain uses TRBV7-2 with TRBJ2-5; D uncertain. The specimen was PBMCs. The CDR3 nucleotides are TGTGCCAGCAGCTTGAAGGGTTCCAGGCACCAAGAGACCCAGTACTTC. This gives the protein CASSLKGSRHQETQYF.